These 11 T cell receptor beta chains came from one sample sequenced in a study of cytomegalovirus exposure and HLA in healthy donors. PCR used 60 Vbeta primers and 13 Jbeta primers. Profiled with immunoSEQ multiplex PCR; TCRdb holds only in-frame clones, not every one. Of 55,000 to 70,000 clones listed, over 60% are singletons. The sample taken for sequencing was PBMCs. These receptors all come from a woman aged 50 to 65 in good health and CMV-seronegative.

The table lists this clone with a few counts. Here the CDR3 reads CAWLGRDRYNEQFF. In DNA form, the CDR3 reads TGTGCCTGGTTAGGGCGGGACCGCTACAATGAGCAGTTCTTC. V usage is TRBV30 and J usage is TRBJ2-1, with D possibly being TRBD2 (6 bases). From germline, CDR1 is GTSNPN and CDR2 SVGIG (reference sequence). The V and J ends lost 5 bases and 3 bases respectively, with 14 bases between them. This CDR3 region has 14 residues.

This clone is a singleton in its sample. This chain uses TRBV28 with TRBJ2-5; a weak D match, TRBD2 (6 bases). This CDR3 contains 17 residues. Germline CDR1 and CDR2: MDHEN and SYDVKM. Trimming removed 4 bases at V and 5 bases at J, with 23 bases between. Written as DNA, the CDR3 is TGTGCCAGCAGTTCCCCTCCGCGCGGGGATAACTCGGAGACCCAGTACTTC. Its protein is CASSSPPRGDNSETQYF.

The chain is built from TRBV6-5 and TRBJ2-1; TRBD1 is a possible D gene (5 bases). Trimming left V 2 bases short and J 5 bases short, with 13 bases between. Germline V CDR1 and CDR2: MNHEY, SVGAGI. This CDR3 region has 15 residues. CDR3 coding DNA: TGTGCCAGCAGTTACGTGCAGGGTAGAGACAATGAGCAGTTCTTC. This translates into CASSYVQGRDNEQFF.

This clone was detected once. The CDR3 DNA reads TGTGCCAGCAGCAGGACTAGCCCAGATACGCAGTATTTT. This gives the protein CASSRTSPDTQYF. The chain recombines TRBV28 with TRBJ2-3; 8 bases agree with TRBD2. V shed 6 bases and J 4 bases; nucleotides not matched to a gene: 3. Per the germline V gene, CDR1 is MDHEN and CDR2 is SYDVKM. The CDR3 runs 13 residues. Using reference TRBV28 and TRBJ2-3 for the parts outside the CDR3, the full variable domain is DVKVTQSSRYLVKRTGEKVFLECVQDMDHENMFWYRQDPGLGLRLIYFSYDVKMKEKGDIPEGYSVSREKKERFSLILESASTNQTSMYLCASSRTSPDTQYFGPGTRLTVL.

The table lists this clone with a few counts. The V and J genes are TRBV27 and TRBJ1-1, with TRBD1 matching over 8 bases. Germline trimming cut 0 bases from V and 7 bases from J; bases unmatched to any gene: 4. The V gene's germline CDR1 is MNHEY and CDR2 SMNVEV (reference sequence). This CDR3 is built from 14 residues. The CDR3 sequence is CASSLSRTGNEAFF. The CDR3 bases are TGTGCCAGCAGTTTATCTAGGACAGGGAATGAAGCTTTCTTT.

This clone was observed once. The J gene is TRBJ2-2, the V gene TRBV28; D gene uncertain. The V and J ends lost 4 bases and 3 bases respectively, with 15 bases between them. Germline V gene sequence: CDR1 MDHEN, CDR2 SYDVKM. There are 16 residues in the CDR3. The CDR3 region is CASSSARGTYTGELFF. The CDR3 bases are TGTGCCAGCAGTTCGGCCCGAGGAACATACACCGGGGAGCTGTTTTTT.

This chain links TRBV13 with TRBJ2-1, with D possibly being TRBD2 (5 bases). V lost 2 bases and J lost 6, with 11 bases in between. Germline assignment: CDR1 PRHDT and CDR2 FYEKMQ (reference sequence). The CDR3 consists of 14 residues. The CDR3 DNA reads TGTGCCAGCAGCTTAAAACCGGAGGTCAATGAGCAGTTCTTC. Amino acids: CASSLKPEVNEQFF. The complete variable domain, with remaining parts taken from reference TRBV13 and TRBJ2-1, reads AAGVIQSPRHLIKEKRETATLKCYPIPRHDTVYWYQQGPGQDPQFLISFYEKMQSDKGSIPDRFSAQQFSDYHSELNMSSLELGDSALYFCASSLKPEVNEQFFGPGTRLTVL.

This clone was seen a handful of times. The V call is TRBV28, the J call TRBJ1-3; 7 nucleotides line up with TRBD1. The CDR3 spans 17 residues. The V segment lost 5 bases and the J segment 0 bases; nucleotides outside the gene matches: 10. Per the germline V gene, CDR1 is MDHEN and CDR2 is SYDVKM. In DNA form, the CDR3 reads TGTGCCAGCAGTCCTTGGACAGGATCCAGCTCTGGAAACACCATATATTTT. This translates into CASSPWTGSSSGNTIYF.

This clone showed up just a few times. Written as DNA, the CDR3 is TGCGCCAGCAGCCTGTCGAGCGGGCTTACCTACGAGCAGTACTTC. The encoded protein is CASSLSSGLTYEQYF. The genes are TRBV4-1 and TRBJ2-7; the D gene is possibly TRBD2 (6 bases). This CDR3 contains 15 residues. V lost 4 bases and J lost 2, with 15 bases in between. From germline, CDR1 is MGHRA and CDR2 YSYEKL.

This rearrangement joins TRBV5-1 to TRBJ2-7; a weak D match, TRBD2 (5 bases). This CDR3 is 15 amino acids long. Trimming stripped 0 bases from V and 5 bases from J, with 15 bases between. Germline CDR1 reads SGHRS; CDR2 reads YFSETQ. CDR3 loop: CASSLEGLDYDEQYF. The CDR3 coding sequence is TGCGCCAGCAGCTTGGAAGGGCTAGACTACGACGAGCAGTACTTC.

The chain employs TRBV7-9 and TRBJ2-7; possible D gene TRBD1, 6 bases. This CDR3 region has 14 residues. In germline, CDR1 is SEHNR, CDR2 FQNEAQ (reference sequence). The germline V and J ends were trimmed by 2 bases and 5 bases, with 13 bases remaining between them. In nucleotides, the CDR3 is TGTGCCAGCAGCTTATTTCCCGACAGGCACGAGCAGTACTTC. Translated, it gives CASSLFPDRHEQYF.